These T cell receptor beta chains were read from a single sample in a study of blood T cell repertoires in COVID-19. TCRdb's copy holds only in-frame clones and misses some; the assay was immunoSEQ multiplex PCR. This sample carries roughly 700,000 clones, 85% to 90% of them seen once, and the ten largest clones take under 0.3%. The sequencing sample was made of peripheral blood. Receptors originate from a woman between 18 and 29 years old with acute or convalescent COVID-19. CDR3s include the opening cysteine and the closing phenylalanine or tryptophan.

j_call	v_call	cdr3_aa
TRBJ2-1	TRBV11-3	CASSFPSGEQFF
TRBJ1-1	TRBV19	CASSIDRTGVAFF
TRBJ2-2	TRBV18	CASSPYSGELFF
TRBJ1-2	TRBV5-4	CASNTDRDNGYTF
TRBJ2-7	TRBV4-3	CASSRDRTYEQYF
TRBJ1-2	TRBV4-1	CASSQVGSQGYYGYTF
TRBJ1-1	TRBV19	CASSMGQGGEAFF
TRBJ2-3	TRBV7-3	CASSFLGQGTDTQYF
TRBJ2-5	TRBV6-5	CASRPASGEGYF
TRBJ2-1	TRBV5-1	CASSSPDREVWQFF
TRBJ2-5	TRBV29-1	CSVDLARGFEGQYF
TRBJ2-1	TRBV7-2	CASSRGLVGEQFF
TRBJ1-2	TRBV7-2	CASTLSGEYGYTF
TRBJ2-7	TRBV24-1	CATSAPTAYEQYF
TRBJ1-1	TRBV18	CASSPRDRGGTEAFF
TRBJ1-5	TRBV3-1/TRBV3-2	CASSQGLGSYQPQHF
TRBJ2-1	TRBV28	CASSQYNEQFF
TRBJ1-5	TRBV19	CASSINRAGSNQPQHF
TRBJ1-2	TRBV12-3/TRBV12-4	CASLSVTTYGYTF
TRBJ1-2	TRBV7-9	CASSRLPGLDGYTF
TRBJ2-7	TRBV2	CASSEDMVQVSYEQYF
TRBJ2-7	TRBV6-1	CASSDHGQPYEQYF
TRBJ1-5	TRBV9	CASSVGTGYNQPQHF
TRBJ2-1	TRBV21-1	CASSKRRVGPRGNNEQFF
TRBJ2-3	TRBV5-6	CASSSPPRPGGMTTDTQYF
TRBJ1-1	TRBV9	CASSVARDRGRNTEAFF
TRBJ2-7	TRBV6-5	CASSYRQAGGITMQYF
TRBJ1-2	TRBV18	CASSQGTGQDGYTF
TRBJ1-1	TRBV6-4	CASSEGSQGATEAFF
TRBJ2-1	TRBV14	CASSQGAGNEQFF
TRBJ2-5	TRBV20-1	CSADLQETQYF
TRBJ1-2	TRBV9	CASSPWTGGHYGYTF
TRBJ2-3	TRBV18	CASSPRESSTDTQYF
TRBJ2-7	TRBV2	CASRPNWNIGGEQYF
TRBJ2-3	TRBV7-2	CASSSSGGQDTQYF
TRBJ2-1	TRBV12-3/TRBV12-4	CASGEGVFYEQFF